One and the same sample provided the 30 T cell receptor beta chains below, sequenced in a study of blood T cell repertoires in COVID-19. Assay used: immunoSEQ multiplex PCR; TCRdb lists only in-frame clones, some missing. This sample has a few hundred thousand clones; over 75% occur once, and the top ten carry around 4.6%. Sequenced sample: PBMCs or T cells enriched from blood (not recorded which). These receptors all come from a young man who had recovered from COVID-19.

This chain links TRBV9 with TRBJ1-1; 7 bases line up with TRBD1. This CDR3 is built from 16 residues. The junction had 15 bases not matched to a gene; V was cut back by 0 bases and J by 10 bases. Germline V gives CDR1 SGDLS, CDR2 YYNGEE. The CDR3 nucleotides are TGTGCCAGCAGCGTAGAGGGACAGCAGTTTATTGGAGGAGCTTTCTTT. Amino acids: CASSVEGQQFIGGAFF.

This chain connects TRBV29-1 to TRBJ1-6; no definite D call. Per the germline V gene, CDR1 is SQVTM and CDR2 is ANQGSEA. V dropped 4 bases and J dropped 8 bases, with 12 bases sitting between them. There are 13 residues in the CDR3. The CDR3, as DNA: TGCAGCGTTGGCCGTACCAGTGATTCACCCCTCCACTTT. Translating gives CSVGRTSDSPLHF. Using reference TRBV29-1 and TRBJ1-6 for the parts outside the CDR3, the full variable domain is SAVISQKPSRDICQRGTSLTIQCQVDSQVTMMFWYRQQPGQSLTLIATANQGSEATYESGFVIDKFPISRPNLTFSTLTVSNMSPEDSSIYLCSVGRTSDSPLHFGNGTRLTVT.

The rearrangement links TRBV30 to TRBJ1-1; TRBD1 aligns across 9 bases. The CDR3 sequence is 13 residues long. J was trimmed by 5 bases and V by 5 bases; bases with no gene match: 6. Germline values: CDR1 GTSNPN, CDR2 SVGIG (reference sequence). CDR3 coding DNA: TGTGCCTGGTTAGACAGGGGGAAAACTGAAGCTTTCTTT. Amino acids: CAWLDRGKTEAFF.

The chain carries TRBV6-5 and TRBJ1-1; D not certain. Germline CDR1 is MNHEY and CDR2 is SVGAGI. Trimming left V 6 bases short and J 3 bases short, with 11 bases between. The CDR3 is 13 amino acids. DNA of the CDR3: TGTGCCAGCAGCCCCGCGGTCGACACTGAAGCTTTCTTT. Amino acid sequence: CASSPAVDTEAFF.

V gene TRBV19 combines with J gene TRBJ1-5; possible D gene TRBD1, 6 bases. The V and J ends lost 3 bases and 7 bases respectively, with 13 bases between them. Germline lookup yields CDR1 LNHDA and CDR2 SQIVND (reference sequence). The CDR3 covers 14 residues. CDR3 DNA sequence: TGTGCCAGTAGTATCGCCAGGGGAAACCAGCCCCAGCATTTT. Protein product: CASSIARGNQPQHF.

In this sample, this clone turned up once. This rearrangement joins TRBV24-1 to TRBJ2-7; 8 bases line up with TRBD1. CDR3 size: 15 residues. V was clipped by 4 bases and J by 3 bases; unmatched bases: 7. Germline loops: CDR1 KGHDR, CDR2 SFDVKD. CDR3 in amino acids: CATSDTGTGNYEQYF. The CDR3 DNA reads as TGTGCCACCAGTGACACCGGGACAGGTAACTACGAGCAGTACTTC.

This sequence joins TRBV29-1 and TRBJ2-1; 8 positions agree with TRBD1. This CDR3 contains 15 residues. CDR1 and CDR2 from the germline V gene are SQVTM and ANQGSEA. Here the CDR3 reads CTEAPTGVSHNEQFF. The CDR3, as DNA: TGCACCGAGGCCCCGACAGGGGTATCTCACAATGAGCAGTTCTTC.

The chain links TRBV7-9 to TRBJ2-3, with TRBD1 matching 7 bases. The junction had 5 bases not matched to a gene; V was cut back by 1 base and J by 4 bases. The CDR3 length is 15 residues. Germline V gives CDR1 SEHNR, CDR2 FQNEAQ (reference sequence). The CDR3, as DNA: TGTGCCAGCAGCTTAGTATCCGGGACAGCAGATACGCAGTATTTT. It encodes CASSLVSGTADTQYF.

The gene calls are TRBV20-1 and TRBJ2-6; D uncertain. CDR1 DFQATT and CDR2 SNEGSKA come from the germline V gene (reference sequence). Trimming took 6 bases from V and 2 from J, leaving 11 bases between them. The CDR3 is 14 amino acids. CDR3 loop: CSASGQPGANVLTF. The CDR3 DNA sequence: TGCAGTGCCAGTGGGCAACCTGGGGCCAACGTCCTGACTTTC.

This rearrangement joins TRBV28 to TRBJ2-1, with a tentative D call TRBD1 (6 bases). Germline assignment: CDR1 MDHEN and CDR2 SYDVKM. The CDR3 consists of 11 residues. V was pared by 10 bases and J by 8 bases, with 12 bases between. The CDR3 here is CATQGFYEQFF. The CDR3 DNA sequence: TGTGCCACACAGGGTTTCTATGAGCAGTTCTTC.

This clone was counted once. V is TRBV6-4 and J is TRBJ1-2; 9 bases fit TRBD1. Germline lookup yields CDR1 MRHNA and CDR2 SNTAGT. V gave up 3 bases and J gave up 5 bases; unmatched junction bases: 7. This CDR3 spans 15 amino acids. The CDR3: CASSEGQGEFYGYTF. The CDR3 DNA reads TGTGCCAGCAGTGAGGGACAGGGTGAGTTTTATGGCTACACCTTC.

The V call is TRBV4-1, the J call TRBJ2-3, with D perhaps TRBD2 (7 bases). CDR3 size: 16 residues. Trimming removed 0 bases at V and 4 bases at J, with 14 bases between. In germline, CDR1 is MGHRA, CDR2 YSYEKL. Here the CDR3 reads CASSQDSGGQADTQYF. Here the CDR3 DNA reads TGCGCCAGCAGCCAAGATTCCGGGGGGCAGGCAGATACGCAGTATTTT.

The chain couples TRBV7-8 to TRBJ1-1; 7 bases align to TRBD1. This CDR3 is 18 amino acids long. Germline CDR1 SGHVS, CDR2 FQNEAQ. With 6 bases clipped from V and 1 base from J, the junction kept 17 bases outside the gene matches. The CDR3 DNA is TGTGCCAGCAGTCGAGGACAGGTGCGTCGCGCGCGGAACACTGAAGCTTTCTTT. It codes for CASSRGQVRRARNTEAFF.

The chain links TRBV19 to TRBJ1-6; D may be TRBD1 (6 bases). Trimming took 8 bases from V and 9 from J, leaving 23 bases between them. Germline V gene data show CDR1 as LNHDA and CDR2 as SQIVND (reference sequence). This CDR3 contains 16 residues. As DNA, the CDR3 is TGTGCCAGTGGTGGGGGACACTTAACTGGTGGTTCACCCCTCCACTTT. It is translated as CASGGGHLTGGSPLHF.

The chain uses TRBV28 and TRBJ2-3; possibly TRBD2 for D (5 bases). The CDR3 has 16 amino acids. The V end was cut by 5 bases, the J end by 4 bases, with 19 bases between. Germline V gene data show CDR1 as MDHEN and CDR2 as SYDVKM. The CDR3 coding sequence is TGTGCCAGCAGTATACCTCTGAGTTTCGGGGCAGATACGCAGTATTTT. It is translated as CASSIPLSFGADTQYF.

This clone is a singleton in its sample. The CDR3 region has the DNA TGCGCCAGCAGCTTGTTAAGGCCGGGACAGGTCCCCGGAAATGAGCAGTTCTTC. Protein sequence: CASSLLRPGQVPGNEQFF. The chain combines TRBV5-1 with TRBJ2-1; 8 nucleotides line up with TRBD1. Germline values: CDR1 SGHRS, CDR2 YFSETQ. The CDR3 length is 18 residues. V trimming: 1 base; J trimming: 7 bases; junction bases outside the gene matches: 16. Full variable domain (missing parts from reference TRBV5-1 and TRBJ2-1): KAGVTQTPRYLIKTRGQQVTLSCSPISGHRSVSWYQQTPGQGLQFLFEYFSETQRNKGNFPGRFSGRQFSNSRSEMNVSTLELGDSALYLCASSLLRPGQVPGNEQFFGPGTRLTVL.

The V and J genes are TRBV7-9 and TRBJ2-3; 8 bases fit TRBD1. V dropped 4 bases and J dropped 2; count of bases not matched to a gene: 11. Germline V gives CDR1 SEHNR, CDR2 FQNEAQ (reference sequence). This CDR3 comprises 17 residues. The CDR3 sequence: CASSSHLAGGFTDTQYF. CDR3 nucleotide sequence: TGTGCCAGCAGCTCCCATCTGGCAGGGGGCTTCACAGATACGCAGTATTTT.

The J gene is TRBJ1-2, the V gene TRBV28, with 9 positions matching TRBD1. This CDR3 has 15 residues. Per germline, CDR1 MDHEN and CDR2 SYDVKM. V lost 7 bases and J lost 6; bases outside the gene matches: 12. DNA of the CDR3: TGTGCCAGCAAGAGTCCCTTAGGGACAGGGCATGGCTACACCTTC. This codes for CASKSPLGTGHGYTF.

The chain links TRBV6-5 to TRBJ2-2; D is perhaps TRBD2 (6 bases). This CDR3 has 12 residues. Per the germline V gene, CDR1 is MNHEY and CDR2 is SVGAGI. The germline V and J ends were trimmed by 4 bases and 6 bases, with 6 bases remaining between them. DNA for the CDR3: TGTGCCAGCAGTTGGGGGGCCGGGGAGCTGTTTTTT. Its protein is CASSWGAGELFF.

This chain connects TRBV7-9 to TRBJ2-6; D is possibly TRBD2 (6 bases). CDR1 SEHNR and CDR2 FQNEAQ come from the germline V gene (reference sequence). There are 15 residues in the CDR3. The V end lost 5 bases, the J end lost 1 base, and 9 bases lay between the germline ends. For the CDR3, the DNA is TGTGCCAGCAGCCCTCGGGGGTCTGGGGCCAACGTCCTGACTTTC. It codes for CASSPRGSGANVLTF.

The genes are TRBV7-9 and TRBJ2-1; D might be TRBD2 (7 bases). The V gene's germline CDR1 is SEHNR and CDR2 FQNEAQ (reference sequence). The ends were cut back, 0 bases at V and 7 bases at J, with 13 bases in the middle. This CDR3 comprises 15 residues. The CDR3 loop is CASSLAGGLLNEQFF. The CDR3 DNA sequence: TGTGCCAGCAGCTTAGCGGGGGGGCTTCTTAATGAGCAGTTCTTC.

The chain carries TRBV10-2 and TRBJ1-1, with 7 bases aligning to TRBD1. This CDR3 comprises 11 residues. The ends lost 3 bases at V and 8 bases at J; junction bases unmatched: 0. The germline gives CDR1 WSHSY, CDR2 SAAADI. The CDR3 bases are TGCGCCAGCAGTGACAGGGGGGAAGCTTTCTTT. Translation: CASSDRGEAFF.

On this clone itself: Germline and junction disagree at one end, which may indicate a read error. V and J are TRBV27 and TRBJ1-5; perhaps TRBD1 as D (5 bases). Germline loops: CDR1 MNHEY, CDR2 SMNVEV (reference sequence). This CDR3 is built from 14 residues. The CDR3, as DNA: TGTGCCAGCCGTTTTCAGGGTCCCAATCAGCCCCAGCATTTT. This encodes CASRFQGPNQPQHF.

This clone was seen only a few times. The V and J genes are TRBV11-2 and TRBJ2-2; 9 bases map to TRBD1. Germline CDR1 is SGHAT and CDR2 is FQNNGV. The J segment lost 5 bases and the V segment lost 5 bases, leaving 9 bases of the junction unmatched. This CDR3 comprises 16 residues. The CDR3: CASSPWDREATGELFF. CDR3 DNA: TGTGCCAGCAGCCCTTGGGACAGGGAGGCAACCGGGGAGCTGTTTTTT.

The DNA for the CDR3 is TGTGCCAGCAGCTCTCCCCAGGGGGACGGCTACGAGCAGTACTTC. This encodes CASSSPQGDGYEQYF. The genes are TRBV7-9 and TRBJ2-7; 7 positions agree with TRBD1. The CDR3 spans 15 residues. V lost 4 bases and J lost 3; bases outside the gene matches: 9. Per the germline V gene, CDR1 is SEHNR and CDR2 is FQNEAQ (reference sequence). The whole variable domain, remainder taken from reference TRBV7-9 and TRBJ2-7, is DTGVSQNPRHKITKRGQNVTFRCDPISEHNRLYWYRQTLGQGPEFLTYFQNEAQLEKSRLLSDRFSAERPKGSFSTLEIQRTEQGDSAMYLCASSSPQGDGYEQYFGPGTRLTVT.

This clone was found once. This rearrangement joins TRBV10-1 to TRBJ2-4, with TRBD1 matching over 9 bases. J gave up 11 bases and V 0 bases, and 2 bases lay outside the gene matches. The CDR3 sequence is 13 residues long. Germline CDR1 WNHNN, CDR2 SYGVQD (reference sequence). The CDR3 nucleotides are TGCGCCAGCAGTGAGTCGGGACAGGGAGTTCAGTACTTC. This translates into CASSESGQGVQYF.

The chain is built from TRBV28 and TRBJ1-1, with TRBD1 as a possible D gene (6 bases). V was clipped by 6 bases and J by 5 bases, with 13 bases between them. Per the germline V gene, CDR1 is MDHEN and CDR2 is SYDVKM. The CDR3 runs 13 residues. The CDR3 here is CASRGMRGTEAFF. CDR3 bases: TGTGCCAGCAGAGGTATGAGGGGGACTGAAGCTTTCTTT.

This clone was seen just once. V usage is TRBV12-3 or TRBV12-4 and J usage is TRBJ2-2, with D maybe TRBD2 (6 bases). Trimming took 6 bases from V and 5 from J, leaving 7 bases between them. The CDR3 extends over 12 amino acids. In DNA form, the CDR3 reads TGTGCCAGCAGGGCGGGGACCGGGGAGCTGTTTTTT. Amino acids: CASRAGTGELFF.

The chain is built from TRBV5-7 and TRBJ2-1; weak D call: TRBD2 (6 bases). TRBV5-7 is recorded as an ORF, its role being uncertain. The germline V and J ends were trimmed by 4 bases and 7 bases, with 24 bases remaining between them. The CDR3 covers 17 residues. CDR3 nucleotides: TGTGCCAGCAGCCTCGGGAGAGTGGTGACCAGGGAAAATGAGCAGTTCTTC. As protein: CASSLGRVVTRENEQFF.

V and J are TRBV6-6 and TRBJ1-1, with 7 bases aligning to TRBD1. The CDR3 length is 14 residues. The germline V gene has CDR1 MNHNY and CDR2 SVGAGI (reference sequence). The V and J ends lost 6 bases and 2 bases, in that order; junction bases with no gene match: 6. Here the CDR3 reads CASSLGGRNTEAFF. In DNA, the CDR3 is TGTGCCAGCAGCCTAGGGGGCCGTAACACTGAAGCTTTCTTT.